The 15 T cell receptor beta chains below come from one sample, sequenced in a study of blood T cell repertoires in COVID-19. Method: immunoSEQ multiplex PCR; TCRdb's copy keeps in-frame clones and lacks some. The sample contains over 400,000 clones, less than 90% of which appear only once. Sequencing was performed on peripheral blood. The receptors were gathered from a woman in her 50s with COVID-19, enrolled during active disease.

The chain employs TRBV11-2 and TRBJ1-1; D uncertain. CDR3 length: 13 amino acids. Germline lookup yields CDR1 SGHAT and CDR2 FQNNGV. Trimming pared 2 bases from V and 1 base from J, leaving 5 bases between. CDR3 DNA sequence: TGTGCCAGCAGCTTACGTCCGAACACTGAAGCTTTCTTT. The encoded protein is CASSLRPNTEAFF.

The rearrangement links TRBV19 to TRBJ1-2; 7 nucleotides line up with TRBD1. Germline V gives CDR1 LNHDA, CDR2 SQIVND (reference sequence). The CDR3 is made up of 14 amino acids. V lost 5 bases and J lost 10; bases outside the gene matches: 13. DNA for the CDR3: TGTGCCAGTAGTCCTCCCGGGACAGAGTTTCCCTACACCTTC. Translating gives CASSPPGTEFPYTF.

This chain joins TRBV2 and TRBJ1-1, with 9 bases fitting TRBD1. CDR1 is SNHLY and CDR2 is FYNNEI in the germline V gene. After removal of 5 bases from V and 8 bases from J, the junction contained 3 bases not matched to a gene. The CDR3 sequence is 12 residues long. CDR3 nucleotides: TGTGCCAGCAGTCCCGGACAGGGGGAAGCTTTCTTT. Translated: CASSPGQGEAFF.

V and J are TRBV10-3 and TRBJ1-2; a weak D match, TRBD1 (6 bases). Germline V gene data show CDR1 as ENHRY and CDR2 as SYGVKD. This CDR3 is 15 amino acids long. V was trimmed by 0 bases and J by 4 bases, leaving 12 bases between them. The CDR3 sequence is CAISESRDRTYGYTF. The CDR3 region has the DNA TGTGCCATCAGTGAGTCGCGCGACAGGACCTATGGCTACACCTTC.

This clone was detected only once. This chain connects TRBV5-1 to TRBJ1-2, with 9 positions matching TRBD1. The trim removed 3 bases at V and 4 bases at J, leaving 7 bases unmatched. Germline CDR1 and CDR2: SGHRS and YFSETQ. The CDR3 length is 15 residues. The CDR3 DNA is TGCGCCAGCAGCTCGGGACAGGGACTACTCTATGGCTACACCTTC. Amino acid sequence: CASSSGQGLLYGYTF.

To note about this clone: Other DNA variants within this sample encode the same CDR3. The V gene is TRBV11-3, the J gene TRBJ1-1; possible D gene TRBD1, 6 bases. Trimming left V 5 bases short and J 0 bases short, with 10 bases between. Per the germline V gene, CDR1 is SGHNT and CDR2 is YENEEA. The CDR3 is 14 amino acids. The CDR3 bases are TGTGCCAGCAGCCTAGGACAGATGAACACTGAAGCTTTCTTT. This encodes CASSLGQMNTEAFF.

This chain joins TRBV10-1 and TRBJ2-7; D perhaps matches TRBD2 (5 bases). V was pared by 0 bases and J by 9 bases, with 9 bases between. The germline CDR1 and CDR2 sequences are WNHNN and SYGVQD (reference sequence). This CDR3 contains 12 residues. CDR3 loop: CASSESRGPQYF. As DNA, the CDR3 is TGCGCCAGCAGTGAGTCGAGAGGGCCGCAGTACTTC.

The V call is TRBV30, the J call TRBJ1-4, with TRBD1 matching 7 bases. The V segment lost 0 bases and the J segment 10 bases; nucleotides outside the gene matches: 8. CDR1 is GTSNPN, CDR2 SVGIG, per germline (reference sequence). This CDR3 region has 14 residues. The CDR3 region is CAWSVQGGDGKLFF. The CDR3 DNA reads TGTGCCTGGAGTGTACAAGGGGGCGACGGAAAACTGTTTTTT.

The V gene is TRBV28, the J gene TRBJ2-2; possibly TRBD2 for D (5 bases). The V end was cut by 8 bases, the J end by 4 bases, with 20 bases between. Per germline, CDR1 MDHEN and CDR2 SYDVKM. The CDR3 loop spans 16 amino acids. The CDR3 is CASFPAGERATGELFF. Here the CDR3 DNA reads TGTGCCAGCTTCCCCGCCGGGGAAAGGGCCACCGGGGAGCTGTTTTTT.

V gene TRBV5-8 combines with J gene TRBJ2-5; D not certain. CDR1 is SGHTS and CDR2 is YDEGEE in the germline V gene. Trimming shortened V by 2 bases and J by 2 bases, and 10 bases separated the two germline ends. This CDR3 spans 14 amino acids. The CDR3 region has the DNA TGTGCCAGCAGCTTACAGCAATTTCAAGAGACCCAGTACTTC. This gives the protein CASSLQQFQETQYF.

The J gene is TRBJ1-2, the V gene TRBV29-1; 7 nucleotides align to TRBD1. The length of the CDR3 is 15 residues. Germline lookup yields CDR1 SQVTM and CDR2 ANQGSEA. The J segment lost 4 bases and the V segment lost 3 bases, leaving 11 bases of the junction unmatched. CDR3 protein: CSVDSGQAYSYGYTF. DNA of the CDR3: TGCAGCGTTGACAGCGGACAGGCGTATTCCTATGGCTACACCTTC.

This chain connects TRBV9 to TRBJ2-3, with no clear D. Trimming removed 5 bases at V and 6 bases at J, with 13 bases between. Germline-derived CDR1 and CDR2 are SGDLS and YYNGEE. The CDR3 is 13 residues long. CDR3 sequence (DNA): TGTGCCAGCAGGGGTCCTGAGGCGGATACGCAGTATTTT. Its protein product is CASRGPEADTQYF.

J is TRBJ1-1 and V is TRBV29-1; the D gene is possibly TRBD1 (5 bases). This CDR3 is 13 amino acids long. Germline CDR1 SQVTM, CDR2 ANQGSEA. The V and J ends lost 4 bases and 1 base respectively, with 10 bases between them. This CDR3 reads CSVAGHQNTEAFF. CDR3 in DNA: TGCAGCGTTGCCGGACACCAGAACACTGAAGCTTTCTTT. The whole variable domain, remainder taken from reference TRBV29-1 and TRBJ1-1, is SAVISQKPSRDICQRGTSLTIQCQVDSQVTMMFWYRQQPGQSLTLIATANQGSEATYESGFVIDKFPISRPNLTFSTLTVSNMSPEDSSIYLCSVAGHQNTEAFFGQGTRLTVV.

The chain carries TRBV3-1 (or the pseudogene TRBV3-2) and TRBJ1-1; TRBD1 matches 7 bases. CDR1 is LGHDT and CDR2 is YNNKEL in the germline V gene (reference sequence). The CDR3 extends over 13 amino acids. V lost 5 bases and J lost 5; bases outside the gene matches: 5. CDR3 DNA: TGTGCCAGCAGCAGGAGACAGGGAACTGAAGCTTTCTTT. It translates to CASSRRQGTEAFF.

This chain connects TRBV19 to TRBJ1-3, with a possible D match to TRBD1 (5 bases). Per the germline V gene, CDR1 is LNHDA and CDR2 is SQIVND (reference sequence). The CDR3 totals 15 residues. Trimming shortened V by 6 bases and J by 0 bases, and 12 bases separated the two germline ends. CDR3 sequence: CASRRDAFSGNTIYF. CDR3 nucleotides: TGTGCCAGTAGGCGGGACGCCTTCTCTGGAAACACCATATATTTT.